This entry lists 26 T cell receptor beta chains sequenced from one sample in a study of cytomegalovirus exposure and HLA in healthy donors. The PCR ran on 60 Vbeta and 13 Jbeta primers. The method was immunoSEQ multiplex PCR; TCRdb's version includes in-frame clones alone and lacks a portion of them. The data hold about 140,000 clones, with approximately 70% observed a single time. Source material: PBMCs. The receptor set was obtained from a human donor in good health.

As regards this clone: Germline and junction disagree at one end, which may indicate a read error. The chain is built from TRBV5-6 and TRBJ1-1; D unresolved. CDR1 SGHDT and CDR2 YYEEEE come from the germline V gene. The CDR3 runs to 15 residues. CDR3 amino acids: CASSPLTWLGTEAFF. The CDR3 region has the DNA TGTGCCAGCAGCCCCCTTACGTGGTTGGGCACTGAGGCTTTCTTT.

V is TRBV9 and J is TRBJ1-1; 8 bases are shared with TRBD1. Germline V gene sequence: CDR1 SGDLS, CDR2 YYNGEE. The CDR3 totals 15 residues. V dropped 3 bases and J dropped 4; count of bases not matched to a gene: 8. The CDR3, as DNA: TGTGCCAGCAGCGCCCTCCAGGGGGCCACCACTGAAGCTTTCTTT. Translation gives CASSALQGATTEAFF.

This sequence joins TRBV6-1 and TRBJ1-2; D uncertain. The germline V gene encodes CDR1 MNHNS and CDR2 SASEGT. V lost 2 bases and J lost 4, with 11 bases in between. The CDR3 is made up of 14 amino acids. The DNA for the CDR3 is TGTGCCAGCAGTGAATCATGGGCAGCCTATGGCTACACCTTC. This translates into CASSESWAAYGYTF.

This rearrangement joins TRBV5-1 to TRBJ1-2; tentatively, D is TRBD1 (6 bases). The germline CDR1 and CDR2 sequences are SGHRS and YFSETQ. The germline V and J ends were trimmed by 4 bases and 0 bases, with 13 bases remaining between them. CDR3 size: 15 residues. CDR3 residues: CASSPGDTSNYGYTF. In DNA form, the CDR3 reads TGCGCCAGCAGCCCTGGGGACACTTCTAACTATGGCTACACCTTC.

Turning to this clone: One junction end does not reproduce the germline sequence, and a read error may be involved. The chain employs TRBV10-3 and TRBJ2-5, with a weak D call TRBD2 (5 bases). Matching the DNA end better, TRBJ2-7 makes the J call doubtful. The CDR3 totals 14 residues. Per the germline V gene, CDR1 is ENHRY and CDR2 is SYGVKD. DNA for the CDR3: TGTGCCACCAGTTACGAGGGATCCTCCTACGAGCAGTACTTC. The encoded protein is CATSYEGSSYEQYF.

There are a few counts of this clone. The chain is built from TRBV29-1 and TRBJ1-3; 7 bases map to TRBD1. Germline trimming cut 8 bases from V and 1 base from J; bases unmatched to any gene: 5. Germline-derived CDR1 and CDR2 are SQVTM and ANQGSEA. This CDR3 is built from 13 residues. The CDR3 DNA reads TGCAGCTATCGGACAGGATCTGGAAACACCATATATTTT. Its protein is CSYRTGSGNTIYF.

This sequence joins TRBV6-1 and TRBJ1-1; a possible D gene is TRBD1 (6 bases). CDR1 and CDR2 from the germline V gene are MNHNS and SASEGT. The CDR3 covers 12 residues. Trimming removed 6 bases from V and 4 bases from J, with 9 bases in between. CDR3 DNA sequence: TGTGCCAGCAGCAGGGGTGGCACTGAAGCTTTCTTT. It translates to CASSRGGTEAFF.

The chain recombines TRBV6-1 with TRBJ2-2; D uncertain. There are 11 residues in the CDR3. Germline V gene sequence: CDR1 MNHNS, CDR2 SASEGT. Trimming took off 3 bases at V and 12 bases at J, with 8 bases between the two ends. For the CDR3, the DNA is TGTGCCAGCAGTGAGTCTAGAAAGCTGTTTTTT. Residues: CASSESRKLFF.

The rearrangement joins TRBV5-4 to TRBJ2-1; 9 nucleotides match TRBD1. The CDR3 contains 15 residues. The germline V gene has CDR1 SGHNT and CDR2 YYREEE (reference sequence). Trimming at V came to 5 bases and at J to 5 bases, leaving 8 bases not matched to a gene. The CDR3 region has the DNA TGTGCCAGCAGGGCCGGGACAGGGAATCACAATGAGCAGTTCTTC. Translated: CASRAGTGNHNEQFF.

This clone has a single count. The chain employs TRBV6-4 and TRBJ2-1, with TRBD2 identical over 8 bases. Germline CDR1 is MRHNA and CDR2 is SNTAGT. CDR3 size: 15 residues. The ends lost 3 bases at V and 7 bases at J; junction bases unmatched: 8. CDR3 DNA sequence: TGTGCCAGCAGTGAAGGGACTAGGTCTGGTAATGAGCAGTTCTTC. Protein sequence: CASSEGTRSGNEQFF.

This clone occurred once. The chain joins TRBV6-5 to TRBJ2-2; TRBD2 matches 10 bases. CDR1 MNHEY and CDR2 SVGAGI come from the germline V gene. This CDR3 is built from 14 residues. V dropped 6 bases and J dropped 7; count of bases not matched to a gene: 5. The CDR3 reads CASSPGLAIGELFF. CDR3 DNA: TGTGCCAGCAGCCCGGGACTAGCGATCGGGGAGCTGTTTTTT.

The V call is TRBV5-4, the J call TRBJ2-1, with 12 nucleotides matching TRBD2. The CDR3 has 16 amino acids. The germline V gene encodes CDR1 SGHNT and CDR2 YYREEE (reference sequence). V lost 0 bases to trimming and J lost 6 bases; unmatched junction nucleotides: 4. The chain's CDR3 is CASSLDPSGGANEQFF. The CDR3 DNA reads as TGTGCCAGCAGCTTGGACCCTAGCGGGGGGGCCAATGAGCAGTTCTTC. The whole variable domain, filled in from reference TRBV5-4 and TRBJ2-1, reads ETGVTQSPTHLIKTRGQQVTLRCSSQSGHNTVSWYQQALGQGPQFIFQYYREEENGRGNFPPRFSGLQFPNYSSELNVNALELDDSALYLCASSLDPSGGANEQFFGPGTRLTVL.

The V gene is TRBV20-1, the J gene TRBJ2-1; D remains ambiguous. Trimming shortened V by 7 bases and J by 10 bases, and 14 bases separated the two germline ends. The germline gives CDR1 DFQATT, CDR2 SNEGSKA (reference sequence). The CDR3 contains 11 residues. CDR3 sequence reads: CSVRRRQEQFF. CDR3 DNA sequence: TGCAGTGTCCGAAGGCGGCAAGAGCAGTTCTTC.

This rearrangement joins TRBV21-1 to TRBJ1-5; the D call in the table, TRBD1, was not verified against the DNA. TRBV21-1 is recorded as a pseudogene. The CDR3 runs 17 residues. The CDR3 DNA reads TGTGCCAGCAGCAAAACATGGGACAGAGATAGCAATCAGCCCCAGCATTTT. This sequence encodes CASSKTWDRDSNQPQHF.

J is TRBJ2-4 and V is TRBV5-1; 11 bases match TRBD2. The V and J ends lost 4 bases and 0 bases, in that order; junction bases with no gene match: 3. The CDR3 runs to 16 residues. Germline V gene lookup returns CDR1 SGHRS and CDR2 YFSETQ. The DNA of the CDR3 is TGCGCCAGCAGCCTTAGCGGGGGGGAAGCCAAAAACATTCAGTACTTC. Translated: CASSLSGGEAKNIQYF.

CDR3 sequence (DNA): TGTGCCAGCAGCTTAGCCTTGGGGACAGGGATCTCCTACGAGCAGTACTTC. This gives the protein CASSLALGTGISYEQYF. The rearrangement links TRBV7-9 to TRBJ2-7, with 9 bases lining up with TRBD1. The CDR3 has 17 residues. Germline CDR1 SEHNR, CDR2 FQNEAQ (reference sequence). V trimming: 0 bases; J trimming: 0 bases; junction bases outside the gene matches: 6.

This clone was detected only a few times. This chain joins TRBV11-3 and TRBJ2-7; TRBD1 aligns across 8 bases. Germline V gives CDR1 SGHNT, CDR2 YENEEA. The CDR3 length is 17 residues. J gave up 0 bases and V 5 bases, and 12 bases lay outside the gene matches. The CDR3 nucleotides read TGTGCCAGCAGCCCAGGAACCGGGACAGGAAACTCCTACGAGCAGTACTTC. Protein product: CASSPGTGTGNSYEQYF.

The gene calls are TRBV21-1 and TRBJ2-5; whether TRBD2, the table's D call, matches the DNA was not checked. TRBV21-1 corresponds to a pseudogene. The CDR3 is made up of 13 amino acids. For the CDR3, the DNA is TGTGCCAGCAGGTATAGCCCTCAAGAGACCCAGTACTTC. Protein sequence: CASRYSPQETQYF.

The CDR3 DNA follows: TGCGCCAGCAGCTTACAGGTGGATCAGCCCCAGCATTTT. It specifies CASSLQVDQPQHF. The V gene is TRBV5-1, the J gene TRBJ1-5, with D possibly being TRBD1 (5 bases). The CDR3 length is 13 residues. The V gene lost 2 bases and the J gene lost 5 bases, with 8 bases spanning the gap. Germline V gene data show CDR1 as SGHRS and CDR2 as YFSETQ. The full variable domain, its missing parts supplied by reference TRBV5-1 and TRBJ1-5, is KAGVTQTPRYLIKTRGQQVTLSCSPISGHRSVSWYQQTPGQGLQFLFEYFSETQRNKGNFPGRFSGRQFSNSRSEMNVSTLELGDSALYLCASSLQVDQPQHFGDGTRLSIL.

This rearrangement joins TRBV7-8 to TRBJ2-5; TRBD1 aligns across 9 bases. This CDR3 has 15 residues. V lost 5 bases to trimming and J lost 5 bases; unmatched junction nucleotides: 9. Germline V gives CDR1 SGHVS, CDR2 FQNEAQ. CDR3 sequence reads: CASSPQQGADETQYF. In nucleotides, the CDR3 is TGTGCCAGCAGCCCGCAACAGGGGGCGGACGAGACCCAGTACTTC.

The gene calls are TRBV5-1 and TRBJ2-3; TRBD2 agrees at 9 bases. The CDR3 is 18 residues long. The junction had 12 bases not matched to a gene; V was cut back by 4 bases and J by 0 bases. Germline CDR1 and CDR2: SGHRS and YFSETQ. In nucleotides, the CDR3 is TGCGCCAGCAGCGTACTAGCGGGTGGAACCCCTAGCACAGATACGCAGTATTTT. It codes for CASSVLAGGTPSTDTQYF.

The CDR3 sequence is CAWRLSGMSTGELFF. In DNA, the CDR3 is TGTGCCTGGAGGCTCAGCGGGATGAGTACCGGGGAGCTGTTTTTT. The chain uses TRBV30 and TRBJ2-2, with 7 bases identical to TRBD2. J gave up 5 bases and V 3 bases, and 9 bases lay outside the gene matches. The CDR3 extends over 15 amino acids. CDR1 is GTSNPN, CDR2 SVGIG, per germline (reference sequence).

This clone was counted only a few times. This chain joins TRBV5-4 and TRBJ1-2; D possibly corresponds to TRBD1 (6 bases). Germline V CDR1 and CDR2: SGHNT, YYREEE (reference sequence). The CDR3 loop spans 15 amino acids. Trimming shortened V by 5 bases and J by 5 bases, and 19 bases separated the two germline ends. The DNA of the CDR3 is TGTGCCAGCAGTACCTCAGGGGACCCCAGTTATGGCTACACCTTC. Residues: CASSTSGDPSYGYTF.

The chain couples TRBV18 to TRBJ2-1, with 7 bases identical to TRBD1. V shed 6 bases and J 6 bases; nucleotides not matched to a gene: 2. CDR1 is KGHSH, CDR2 LQKENI, per germline. This CDR3 is built from 12 residues. The CDR3 DNA follows: TGTGCCAGCTCCCGGGACAGCAATGAGCAGTTCTTC. Amino acids: CASSRDSNEQFF.

This rearrangement joins TRBV6-6 to TRBJ1-5; 10 bases map to TRBD1. CDR3 length: 14 amino acids. With 5 bases clipped from V and 6 bases from J, the junction kept 4 bases outside the gene matches. The germline CDR1 and CDR2 sequences are MNHNY and SVGAGI (reference sequence). CDR3 sequence: CASSPGTGVQPQHF. The DNA for the CDR3 is TGTGCCAGCAGTCCCGGGACAGGGGTTCAGCCCCAGCATTTT.

The DNA of the CDR3 is TGTGCCAGCAGCCTTCGGGTAACTAGCACAGATACGCAGTATTTT. Translation gives CASSLRVTSTDTQYF. The V call is TRBV5-6, the J call TRBJ2-3; no definite D call. Germline V gives CDR1 SGHDT, CDR2 YYEEEE. V was shortened by 4 bases and J by 0 bases, with 12 bases between the two germline ends. CDR3 length equals 15 residues.